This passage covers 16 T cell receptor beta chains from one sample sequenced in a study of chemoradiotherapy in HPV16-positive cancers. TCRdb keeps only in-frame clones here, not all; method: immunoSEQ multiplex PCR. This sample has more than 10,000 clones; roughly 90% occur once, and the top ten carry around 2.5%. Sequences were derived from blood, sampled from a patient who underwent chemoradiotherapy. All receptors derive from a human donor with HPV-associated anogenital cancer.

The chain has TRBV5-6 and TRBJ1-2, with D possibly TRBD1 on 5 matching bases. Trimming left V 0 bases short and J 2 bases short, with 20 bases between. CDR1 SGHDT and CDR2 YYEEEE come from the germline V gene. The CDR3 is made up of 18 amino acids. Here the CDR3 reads CASSLANGLRGANYGYTF. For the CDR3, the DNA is TGTGCCAGCAGCTTGGCCAACGGCCTTAGAGGGGCAAACTATGGCTACACCTTC.

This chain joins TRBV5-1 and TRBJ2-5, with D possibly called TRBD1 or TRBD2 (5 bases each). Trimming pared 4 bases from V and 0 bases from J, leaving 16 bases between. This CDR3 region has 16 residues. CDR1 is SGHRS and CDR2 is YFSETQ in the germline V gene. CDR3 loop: CASSPGDHLHQETQYF. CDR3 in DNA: TGCGCCAGCAGCCCCGGGGACCATCTCCACCAAGAGACCCAGTACTTC.

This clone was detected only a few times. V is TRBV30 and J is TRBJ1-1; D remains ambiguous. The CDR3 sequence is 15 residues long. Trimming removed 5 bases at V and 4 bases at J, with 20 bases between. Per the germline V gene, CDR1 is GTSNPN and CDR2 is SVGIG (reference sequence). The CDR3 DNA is TGTGCCTGGGGAGGACGGGCTTCATGGAGCACTGAAGCTTTCTTT. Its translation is CAWGGRASWSTEAFF.

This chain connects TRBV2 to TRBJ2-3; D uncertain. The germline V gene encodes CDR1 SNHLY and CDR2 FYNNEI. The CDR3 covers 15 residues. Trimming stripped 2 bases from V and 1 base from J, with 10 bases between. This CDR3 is CASSELPVGTDTQYF. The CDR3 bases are TGTGCCAGCAGTGAACTGCCGGTGGGCACAGATACGCAGTATTTT.

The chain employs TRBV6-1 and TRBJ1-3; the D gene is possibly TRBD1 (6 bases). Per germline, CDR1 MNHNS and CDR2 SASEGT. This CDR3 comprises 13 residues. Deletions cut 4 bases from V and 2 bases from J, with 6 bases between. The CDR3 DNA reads TGTGCCAGCAGTGCAGGGGCTGGAAACACCATATATTTT. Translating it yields CASSAGAGNTIYF.

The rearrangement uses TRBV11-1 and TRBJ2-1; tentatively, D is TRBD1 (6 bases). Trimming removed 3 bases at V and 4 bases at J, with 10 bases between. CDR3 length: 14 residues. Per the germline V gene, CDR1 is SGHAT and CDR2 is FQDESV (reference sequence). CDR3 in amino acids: CASSFPTGYNEQFF. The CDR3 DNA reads TGTGCCAGCAGCTTCCCGACAGGATACAATGAGCAGTTCTTC.

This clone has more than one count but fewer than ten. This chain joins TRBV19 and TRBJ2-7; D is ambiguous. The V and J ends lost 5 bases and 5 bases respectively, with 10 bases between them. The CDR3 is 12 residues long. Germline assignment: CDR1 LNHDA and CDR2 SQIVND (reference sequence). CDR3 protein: CASSSQANEQYF. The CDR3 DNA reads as TGTGCCAGTAGTTCCCAGGCGAACGAGCAGTACTTC.

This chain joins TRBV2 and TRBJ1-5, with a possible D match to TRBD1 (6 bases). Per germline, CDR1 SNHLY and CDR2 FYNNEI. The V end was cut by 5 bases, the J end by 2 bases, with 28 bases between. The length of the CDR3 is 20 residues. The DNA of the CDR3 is TGTGCCAGCAGTCCCAGACGTGGAGGGGGGGTTTTTTTAGGCAATCAGCCCCAGCATTTT. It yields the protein CASSPRRGGGVFLGNQPQHF.

The CDR3 is CASIRHSNTEAFF. CDR3 DNA: TGTGCCAGTATCCGCCACTCGAACACTGAAGCTTTCTTT. This sequence joins TRBV19 and TRBJ1-1, with unresolved D. V was cut by 7 bases and J by 1 base, with 10 bases left in between. Germline assignment: CDR1 LNHDA and CDR2 SQIVND (reference sequence). The CDR3 runs to 13 residues.

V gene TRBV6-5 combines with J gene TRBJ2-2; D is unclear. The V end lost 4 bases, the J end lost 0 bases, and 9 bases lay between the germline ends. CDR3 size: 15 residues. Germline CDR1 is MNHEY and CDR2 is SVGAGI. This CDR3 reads CASSFGRSNTGELFF. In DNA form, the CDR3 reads TGTGCCAGCAGTTTCGGACGCTCGAACACCGGGGAGCTGTTTTTT.

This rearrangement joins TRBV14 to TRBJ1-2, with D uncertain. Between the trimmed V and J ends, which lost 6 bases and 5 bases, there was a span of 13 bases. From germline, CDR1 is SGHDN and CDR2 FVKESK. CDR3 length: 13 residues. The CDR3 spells CASSHDILYGYTF. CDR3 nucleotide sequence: TGTGCCAGCAGTCATGACATACTATATGGCTACACCTTC.

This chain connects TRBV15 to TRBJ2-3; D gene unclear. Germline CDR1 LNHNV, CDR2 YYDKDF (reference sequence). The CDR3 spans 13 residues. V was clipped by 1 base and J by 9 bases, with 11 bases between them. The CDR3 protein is CATSRAPDGTQYF. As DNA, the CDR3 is TGTGCCACCAGCAGAGCGCCCGACGGGACGCAGTATTTT.

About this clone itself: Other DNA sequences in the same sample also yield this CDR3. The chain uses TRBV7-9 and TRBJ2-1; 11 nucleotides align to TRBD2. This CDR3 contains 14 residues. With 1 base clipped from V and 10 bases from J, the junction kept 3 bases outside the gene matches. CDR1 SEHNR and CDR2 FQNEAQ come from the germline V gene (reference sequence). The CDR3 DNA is TGTGCCAGCAGCTTAGGGGGACTAGCGGCCGAGCAGTTCTTC. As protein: CASSLGGLAAEQFF.

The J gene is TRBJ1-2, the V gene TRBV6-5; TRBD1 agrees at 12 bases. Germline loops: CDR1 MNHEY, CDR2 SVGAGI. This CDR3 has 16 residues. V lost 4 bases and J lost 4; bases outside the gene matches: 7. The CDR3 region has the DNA TGTGCCAGCAGTTTTCGGGACAGGGGGCTCGGCTATGGCTACACCTTC. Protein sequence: CASSFRDRGLGYGYTF.

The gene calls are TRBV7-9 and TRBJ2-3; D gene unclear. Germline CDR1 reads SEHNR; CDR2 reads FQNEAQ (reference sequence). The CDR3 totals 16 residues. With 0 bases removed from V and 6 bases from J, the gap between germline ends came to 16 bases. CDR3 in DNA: TGTGCCAGCAGCTTAGCGCTGTCCATTAGGTACGATACGCAGTATTTT. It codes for CASSLALSIRYDTQYF.

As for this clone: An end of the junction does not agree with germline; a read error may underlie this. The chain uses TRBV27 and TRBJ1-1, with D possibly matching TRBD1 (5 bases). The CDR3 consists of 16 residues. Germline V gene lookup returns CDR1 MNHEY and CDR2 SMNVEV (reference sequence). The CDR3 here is CASSPLWTGRNTEAFF. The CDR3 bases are TGTGCCAGCAGTCCCCTTTGGACGGGGCGGAACACTGAGGCTTTCTTT.